This note documents a single T cell receptor beta chain sequence. This CDR3 contains 16 residues. Germline assignment: CDR1 MDHEN and CDR2 SYDVKM. V was clipped by 4 bases and J by 5 bases, with 18 bases between them. Unique molecular identifiers were used to barcode this TCRbeta library. Via MiXCR, TCRdb re-called the PCR reads, giving one row per CDR3 protein. The sample carries over 550,000 distinct CDR3 sequences, roughly 10% recorded once. The source of the sample is a study of T-cell reconstitution after alpha-beta-depleted transplantation in children. The receptor's source is a human donor who donated a stem cell graft to a child with acute myeloid leukemia. The chain has TRBV28 and TRBJ2-1; possible D gene TRBD2, 5 bases. The sequences come from PBMCs from the stem cell graft donor, collected from the stem cell graft. CDR3 in amino acids: CASSSWLATVNNEQFF. The CDR3 region has the DNA TGTGCCAGCAGTTCTTGGCTAGCAACAGTTAACAATGAGCAGTTCTTC.